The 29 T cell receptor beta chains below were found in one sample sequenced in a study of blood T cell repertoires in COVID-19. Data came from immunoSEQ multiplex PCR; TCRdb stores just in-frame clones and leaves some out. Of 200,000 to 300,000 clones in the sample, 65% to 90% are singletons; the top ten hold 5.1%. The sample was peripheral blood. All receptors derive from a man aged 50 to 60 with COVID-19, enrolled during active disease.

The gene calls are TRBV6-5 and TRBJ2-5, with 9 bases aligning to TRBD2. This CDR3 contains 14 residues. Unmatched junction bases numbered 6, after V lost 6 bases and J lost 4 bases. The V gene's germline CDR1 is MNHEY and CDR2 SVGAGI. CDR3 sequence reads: CASSTGLARETQYF. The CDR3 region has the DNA TGTGCCAGCAGCACAGGACTAGCGAGAGAGACCCAGTACTTC.

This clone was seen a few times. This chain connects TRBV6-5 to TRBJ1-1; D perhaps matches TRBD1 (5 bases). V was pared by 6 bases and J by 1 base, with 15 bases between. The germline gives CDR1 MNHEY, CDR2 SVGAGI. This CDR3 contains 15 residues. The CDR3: CASSPQRGANTEAFF. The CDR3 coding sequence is TGTGCCAGCAGCCCCCAGCGGGGCGCGAACACTGAAGCTTTCTTT.

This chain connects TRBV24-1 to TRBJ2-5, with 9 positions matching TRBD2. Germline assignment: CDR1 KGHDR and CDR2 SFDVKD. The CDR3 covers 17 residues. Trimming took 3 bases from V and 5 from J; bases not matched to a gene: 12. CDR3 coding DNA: TGTGCCACCAGTGATAACATAGGGCTAGCGGGGATGGAGACCCAGTACTTC. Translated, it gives CATSDNIGLAGMETQYF.

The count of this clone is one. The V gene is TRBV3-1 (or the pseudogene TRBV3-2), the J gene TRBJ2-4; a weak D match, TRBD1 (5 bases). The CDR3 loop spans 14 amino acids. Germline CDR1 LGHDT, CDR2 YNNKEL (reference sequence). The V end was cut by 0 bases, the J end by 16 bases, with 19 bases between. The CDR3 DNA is TGTGCCAGCAGCCAAGATACGGTTGGGGCTTTCATTTACTTC. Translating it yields CASSQDTVGAFIYF.

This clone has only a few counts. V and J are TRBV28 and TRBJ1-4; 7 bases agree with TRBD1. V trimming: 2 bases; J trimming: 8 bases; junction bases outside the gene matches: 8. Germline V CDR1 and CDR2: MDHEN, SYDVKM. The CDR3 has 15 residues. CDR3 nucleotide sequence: TGTGCCAGCAGTTTAGAGGGGGCCACTAGAGAAAAACTGTTTTTT. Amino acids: CASSLEGATREKLFF.

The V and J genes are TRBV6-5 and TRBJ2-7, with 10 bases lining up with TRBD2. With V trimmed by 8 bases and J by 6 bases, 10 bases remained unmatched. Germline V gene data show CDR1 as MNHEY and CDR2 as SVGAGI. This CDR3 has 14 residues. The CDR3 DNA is TGTGCCAGCGGAAAAACTAGCGGGGTCGTCGAGCAGTACTTC. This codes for CASGKTSGVVEQYF.

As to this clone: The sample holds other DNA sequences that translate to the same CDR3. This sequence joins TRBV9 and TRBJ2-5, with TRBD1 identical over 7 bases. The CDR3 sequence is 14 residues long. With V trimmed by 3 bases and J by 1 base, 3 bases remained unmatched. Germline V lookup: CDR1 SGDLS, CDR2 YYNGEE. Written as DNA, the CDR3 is TGTGCCAGCAGCGCAGGGACAGTCCAAGAGACCCAGTACTTC. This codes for CASSAGTVQETQYF.

The CDR3 reads CASSPLSVSGNTIYF. CDR3 sequence (DNA): TGTGCCAGCAGCCCCCTATCGGTCTCTGGAAACACCATATATTTT. The rearrangement uses TRBV9 and TRBJ1-3; no definite D call. Germline-derived CDR1 and CDR2 are SGDLS and YYNGEE. The V and J ends lost 4 bases and 0 bases respectively, with 11 bases between them. This CDR3 is 15 amino acids long. Supplemented by reference TRBV9 and TRBJ1-3, the full variable domain reads DSGVTQTPKHLITATGQRVTLRCSPRSGDLSVYWYQQSLDQGLQFLIQYYNGEERAKGNILERFSAQQFPDLHSELNLSSLELGDSALYFCASSPLSVSGNTIYFGEGSWLTVV.

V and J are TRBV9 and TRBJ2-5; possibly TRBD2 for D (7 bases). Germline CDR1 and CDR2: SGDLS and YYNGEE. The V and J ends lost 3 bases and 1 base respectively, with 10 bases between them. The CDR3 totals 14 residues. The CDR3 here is CASSAAGAQETQYF. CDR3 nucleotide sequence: TGTGCCAGCAGCGCCGCGGGGGCCCAAGAGACCCAGTACTTC.

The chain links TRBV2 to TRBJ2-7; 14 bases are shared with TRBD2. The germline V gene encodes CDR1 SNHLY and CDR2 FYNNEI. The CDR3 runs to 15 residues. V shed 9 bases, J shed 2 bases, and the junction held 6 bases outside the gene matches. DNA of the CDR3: TGTGCCAGTAGGACTAGCGGGGGGTCTCCCTACGAGCAGTACTTC. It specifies CASRTSGGSPYEQYF.

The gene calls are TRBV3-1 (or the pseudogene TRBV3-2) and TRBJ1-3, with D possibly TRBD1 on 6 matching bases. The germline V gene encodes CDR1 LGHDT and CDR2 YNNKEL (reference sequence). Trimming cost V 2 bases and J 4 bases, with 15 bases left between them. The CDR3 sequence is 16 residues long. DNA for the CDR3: TGTGCCAGCAGCCAAAGACAGGTTTCCTCGGGAAACACCATATATTTT. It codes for CASSQRQVSSGNTIYF.

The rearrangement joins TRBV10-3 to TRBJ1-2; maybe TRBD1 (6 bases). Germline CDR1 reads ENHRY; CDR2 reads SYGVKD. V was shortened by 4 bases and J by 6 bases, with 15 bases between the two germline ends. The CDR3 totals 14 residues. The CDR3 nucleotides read TGTGCCATCAGTGTTGGCAGGGACAAGGATGGCTACACCTTC. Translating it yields CAISVGRDKDGYTF.

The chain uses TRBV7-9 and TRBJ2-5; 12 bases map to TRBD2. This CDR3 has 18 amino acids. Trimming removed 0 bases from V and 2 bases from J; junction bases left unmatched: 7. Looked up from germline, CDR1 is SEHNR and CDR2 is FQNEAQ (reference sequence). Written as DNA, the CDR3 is TGTGCCAGCAGCTTAGCGACCCTAGCGGGGGGGTTTCAAGAGACCCAGTACTTC. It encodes CASSLATLAGGFQETQYF.

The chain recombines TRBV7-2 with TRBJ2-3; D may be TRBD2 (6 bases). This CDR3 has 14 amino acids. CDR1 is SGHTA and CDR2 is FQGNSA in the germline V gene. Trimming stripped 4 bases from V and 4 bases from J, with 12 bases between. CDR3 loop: CASSSGTSADTQYF. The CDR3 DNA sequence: TGTGCCAGCAGCTCAGGGACTTCCGCAGATACGCAGTATTTT.

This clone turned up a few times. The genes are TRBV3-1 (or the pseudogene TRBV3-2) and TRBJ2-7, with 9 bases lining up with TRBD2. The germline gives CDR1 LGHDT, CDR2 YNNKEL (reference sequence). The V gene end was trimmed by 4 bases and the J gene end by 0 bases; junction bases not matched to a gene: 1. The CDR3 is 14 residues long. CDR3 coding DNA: TGTGCCAGCAGCCTTAGCGGGAGCTCCTACGAGCAGTACTTC. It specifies CASSLSGSSYEQYF.

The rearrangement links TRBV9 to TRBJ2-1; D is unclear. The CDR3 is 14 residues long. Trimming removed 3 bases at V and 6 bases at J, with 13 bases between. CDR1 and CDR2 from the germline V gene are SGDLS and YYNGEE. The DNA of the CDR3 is TGTGCCAGCAGCGAGCGTGGAATTGGCAATGAGCAGTTCTTC. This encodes CASSERGIGNEQFF.

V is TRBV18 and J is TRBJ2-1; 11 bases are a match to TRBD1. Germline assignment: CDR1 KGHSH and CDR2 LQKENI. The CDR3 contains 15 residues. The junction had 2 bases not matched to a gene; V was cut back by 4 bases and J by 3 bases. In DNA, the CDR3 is TGTGCCAGCTCACAGGGACAGGGGGACTACAATGAGCAGTTCTTC. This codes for CASSQGQGDYNEQFF. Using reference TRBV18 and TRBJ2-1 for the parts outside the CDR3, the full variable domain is NAGVMQNPRHLVRRRGQEARLRCSPMKGHSHVYWYRQLPEEGLKFMVYLQKENIIDESGMPKERFSAEFPKEGPSILRIQQVVRGDSAAYFCASSQGQGDYNEQFFGPGTRLTVL.

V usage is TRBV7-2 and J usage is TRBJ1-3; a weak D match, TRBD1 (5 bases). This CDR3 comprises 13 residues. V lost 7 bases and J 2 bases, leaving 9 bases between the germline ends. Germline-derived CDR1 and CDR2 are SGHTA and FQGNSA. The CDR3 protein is CASTEGAGNTIYF. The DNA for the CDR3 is TGTGCCAGCACCGAAGGGGCTGGAAACACCATATATTTT.

In nucleotides, the CDR3 is TGTGCCAGCTCACCACGTCGGACAGGGGCCTACGAGCAGTACTTC. Encoded protein: CASSPRRTGAYEQYF. V is TRBV18 and J is TRBJ2-7; 9 bases agree with TRBD1. The CDR3 has 15 residues. The V segment lost 1 base and the J segment 2 bases; nucleotides outside the gene matches: 3. Germline assignment: CDR1 KGHSH and CDR2 LQKENI.

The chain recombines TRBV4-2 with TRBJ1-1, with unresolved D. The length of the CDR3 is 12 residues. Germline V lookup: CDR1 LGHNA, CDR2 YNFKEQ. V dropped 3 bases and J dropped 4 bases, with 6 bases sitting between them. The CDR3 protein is CASSQAPTEAFF. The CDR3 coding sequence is TGTGCCAGCAGCCAGGCCCCCACTGAAGCTTTCTTT.

This CDR3 is CASSASENTEAFF. As DNA, the CDR3 is TGTGCCAGCAGCGCCAGTGAGAACACTGAAGCTTTCTTT. The V and J genes are TRBV7-3 and TRBJ1-1; D gene uncertain. This CDR3 spans 13 amino acids. CDR1 SGHTA and CDR2 FQGTGA come from the germline V gene. Between the trimmed V and J ends, which lost 5 bases and 1 base, there was a span of 8 bases.

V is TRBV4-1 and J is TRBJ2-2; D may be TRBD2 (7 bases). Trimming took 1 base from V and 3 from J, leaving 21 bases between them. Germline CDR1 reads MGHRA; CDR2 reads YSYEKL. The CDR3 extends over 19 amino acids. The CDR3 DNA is TGCGCCAGCAGCCAAGGGCCCCCCTTGCGGGGGCATTACACCGGGGAGCTGTTTTTT. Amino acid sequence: CASSQGPPLRGHYTGELFF.

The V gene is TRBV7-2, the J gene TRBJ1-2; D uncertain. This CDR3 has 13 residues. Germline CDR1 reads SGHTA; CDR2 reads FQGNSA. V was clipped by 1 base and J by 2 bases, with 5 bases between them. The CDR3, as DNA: TGTGCCAGCAGCTTAGAGCTCAACTATGGCTACACCTTC. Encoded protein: CASSLELNYGYTF. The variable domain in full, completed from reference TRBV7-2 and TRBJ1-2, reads GAGVSQSPSNKVTEKGKDVELRCDPISGHTALYWYRQSLGQGLEFLIYFQGNSAPDKSGLPSDRFSAERTGGSVSTLTIQRTQQEDSAVYLCASSLELNYGYTFGSGTRLTVV.

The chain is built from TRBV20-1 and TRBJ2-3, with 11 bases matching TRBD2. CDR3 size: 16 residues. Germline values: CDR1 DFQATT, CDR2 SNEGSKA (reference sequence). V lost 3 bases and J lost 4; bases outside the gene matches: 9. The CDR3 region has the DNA TGCAGTGCTAGTGGTAGCGGGGGGGAGAGCGCAGATACGCAGTATTTT. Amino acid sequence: CSASGSGGESADTQYF.

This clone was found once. CDR3 nucleotides: TGTGCCAGCAGCCTACAGGGGGCCGGGGAGCTGTTTTTT. It translates to CASSLQGAGELFF. V usage is TRBV3-1 (or the pseudogene TRBV3-2) and J usage is TRBJ2-2, with 8 bases lining up with TRBD1. CDR1 is LGHDT and CDR2 is YNNKEL in the germline V gene (reference sequence). The CDR3 runs 13 residues. The V segment lost 4 bases and the J segment 6 bases; nucleotides outside the gene matches: 1.

The CDR3 coding sequence is TGTGCCAGCAGCCCGGACAGGGTGTCCTCTGGAAACACCATATATTTT. Translating gives CASSPDRVSSGNTIYF. The chain uses TRBV3-1 (or the pseudogene TRBV3-2) and TRBJ1-3; 8 nucleotides match TRBD1. V shed 4 bases and J 0 bases; nucleotides not matched to a gene: 5. CDR1 is LGHDT, CDR2 YNNKEL, per germline (reference sequence). This CDR3 is 16 amino acids long.

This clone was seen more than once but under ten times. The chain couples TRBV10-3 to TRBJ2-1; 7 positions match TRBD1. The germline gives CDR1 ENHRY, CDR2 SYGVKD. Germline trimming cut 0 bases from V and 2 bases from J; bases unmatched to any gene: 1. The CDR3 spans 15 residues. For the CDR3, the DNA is TGTGCCATCAGTGAGTCAGGGGGCGCCTACAATGAGCAGTTCTTC. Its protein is CAISESGGAYNEQFF.

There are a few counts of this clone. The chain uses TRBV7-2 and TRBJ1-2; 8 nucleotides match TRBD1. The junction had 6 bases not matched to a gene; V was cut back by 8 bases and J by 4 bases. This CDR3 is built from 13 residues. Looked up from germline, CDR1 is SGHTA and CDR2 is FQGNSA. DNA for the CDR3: TGTGCCAGCTGGGCAGGGGGCTTCTATGGCTACACCTTC. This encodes CASWAGGFYGYTF.

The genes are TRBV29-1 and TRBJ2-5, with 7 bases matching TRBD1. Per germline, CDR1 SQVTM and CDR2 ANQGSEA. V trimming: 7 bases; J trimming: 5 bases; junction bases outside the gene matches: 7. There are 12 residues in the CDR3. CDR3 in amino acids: CSAEGQWETQYF. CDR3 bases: TGCAGCGCCGAGGGACAGTGGGAGACCCAGTACTTC.